This T cell receptor beta chain is drawn from a study of T cell responses to AZD1222 COVID-19 vaccine. Method: immunoSEQ multiplex PCR; TCRdb's copy keeps in-frame clones and lacks some. Of about 110,000 clones detected, approximately 89% appear once; the ten largest clones hold about 3.3%. Study-wide results and limits: Nearly half of spike-specific TCRs reportedly target variant regions that are unmutated in the B.1.351 and B.1.1.7 variants. Seropositive at baseline were only six or seven AZD1222 recipients. Spike-wide vaccine-associated CD4 TCRs dominated at 160-218 and 743-854. Clonal diversity was possibly underestimated, and the donors were mostly white British, with more females.

About this clone: Antigen specificity is unknown.

This CDR3 is built from 16 residues. Trimming took off 0 bases at V and 5 bases at J, with 14 bases between the two ends. Germline V gene data show CDR1 as KGHDR and CDR2 as SFDVKD. The sequencing here drew on peripheral blood, taken on day 0 of MenACWY control vaccination. The chain has TRBV24-1 and TRBJ2-3; possible D gene TRBD2, 6 bases. This receptor was taken from an adult in good health. The CDR3 sequence is CATSDLASEVGDTQYF. CDR3 nucleotide sequence: TGTGCCACCAGTGATTTGGCTAGCGAGGTAGGAGATACGCAGTATTTT.